This record looks at one TCR beta chain sequence and its context. This record comes from a study of blood T cell repertoires in COVID-19. Study-level background: The United States, Italy and Spain supplied acute and convalescent COVID-19 samples.

Under the authors' procedure: Reference gene primers were amplified, and this amplification served to estimate nucleated cell counts. Assay: immunoSEQ multiplex PCR; the TCRdb copy retains only in-frame clones and omits some. D and trimming come from the DNA, and the V and J calls and clone size come from that table. In the table there are some 150,000 clones, 83% of which are singletons. Followed over time, Seattle patients had been enrolled while infection was active. This CDR3 has 11 amino acids. V was cut by 6 bases and J by 6 bases, with 8 bases left in between. Germline V gene lookup returns CDR1 MGHDK and CDR2 SYGVNS.

The origin of this receptor is a woman aged 55-69 years with COVID-19, enrolled during active disease. The rearrangement uses TRBV25-1 and TRBJ1-1, with D uncertain. The material sequenced was peripheral blood. This CDR3 reads CASRTLAEAFF. DNA for the CDR3: TGTGCCAGCAGGACTCTGGCTGAAGCTTTCTTT.